The T cell receptor beta chain described here comes from a study of OX40 agonist ivuxolimab in advanced cancers. Study in general: Patients took ivuxolimab, an agonistic anti-OX40 (CD134) antibody. Participants could have had prior anti-PD-1, anti-PD-L1 or anti-CTLA-4 therapy, and approximately 40% had some.

Enrollment shut out patients with autoimmune disease history or systemic immunosuppression. V shed 11 bases and J 7 bases; nucleotides not matched to a gene: 10. Per germline, CDR1 ENHRY and CDR2 SYGVKD. The CDR3 length is 13 residues. Sequencing was performed with immunoSEQ multiplex PCR; in TCRdb, only in-frame clones are kept and a portion is missing. This sample yields some 69,000 clones, of which 70% to 90% are seen a single time; under 4.5% belongs to the top ten. The V call is TRBV10-3, the J call TRBJ1-2; 10 bases line up with TRBD1. The receptor's source is an adult with an advanced solid tumor such as melanoma, head and neck, liver or kidney cancer. The sequencing here drew on CD4+ or CD8+ T cells sorted from blood, taken in a trial of the OX40 agonist ivuxolimab. In nucleotides, the CDR3 is TGTGCCTTCATGACAGGGGGCCTGGGTGGCTACACCTTC. This codes for CAFMTGGLGGYTF.